This TCR beta chain derives from a study of human T cells and chemical hapten exposure. Overall study: Small differences in pooled library volume mainly drove the variation in TCR yields per sample.

General study results and limits: Expanded TCRs created a significantly greater count of big CDR3 similarity clusters than controls did.

CDR1 and CDR2 from the germline V gene are KGHSH and LQKENI. This CDR3 is built from 15 residues. Losses at the gene ends were 6 bases for V and 2 bases for J; bases not matched to a gene: 6. This clonotype was seen a few times. Its antigen remains unidentified. The library attached unique molecular identifiers to individual cDNA molecules. TCRdb reanalysed the RACE reads using MiXCR and keeps one entry per CDR3 protein. The repertoire holds about 73,000 distinct CDR3 sequences, over 6.5% seen once, with 3% to 4.5% in the top ten. The time point here: patch test 2, 6 weeks after DPC sensitization. Described treatment: therapeutic diphenylcyclopropenone sensitization with weekly scalp DPC.

This receptor was obtained from a woman in her fifties or sixties with alopecia areata. Some clones in this sample may be carry-over from other donors' samples. Sequenced here: whole blood, sampled in connection with sensitization to the hapten diphenylcyclopropenone (DPC). The chain recombines TRBV18 with TRBJ2-3, with 9 positions matching TRBD1. CDR3 residues: CASSRQGVLTDTQYF. The CDR3 DNA follows: TGTGCCAGCTCGCGACAGGGGGTCCTCACAGATACGCAGTATTTT. Combining the CDR3 with reference TRBV18 and TRBJ2-3 gives the whole variable domain NAGVMQNPRHLVRRRGQEARLRCSPMKGHSHVYWYRQLPEEGLKFMVYLQKENIIDESGMPKERFSAEFPKEGPSILRIQQVVRGDSAAYFCASSRQGVLTDTQYFGPGTRLTVL.